These 27 T cell receptor beta chains came from one sample sequenced in a study of T cell repertoires in cytomegalovirus infection. No antigen has been identified for these receptors. TCRdb analysed the reads with MiXCR anew, one entry per CDR3 protein. Altogether approximately 260,000 distinct CDR3 sequences are present, 22% being singletons, with the ten largest covering roughly 19%. The sequenced sample was cultured PBMCs, obtained from culture after CMV antigen stimulation. The receptors derive from a human donor in good health (CMV status not recorded). Some clones in this sample may be carry-over from other donors' samples.

This chain connects TRBV5-5 to TRBJ1-1; D is ambiguous. Germline loops: CDR1 SGHKS, CDR2 YYEKEE (reference sequence). This CDR3 comprises 15 residues. V lost 2 bases to trimming and J lost 0 bases, with 11 bases between them. The CDR3 loop is CASSFSRYMNTEAFF. In nucleotides, the CDR3 is TGTGCCAGCAGCTTTTCGCGATATATGAACACTGAAGCTTTCTTT.

This clonotype has only a few counts. One end of the junction fails to match germline, which may point to a read error. The V call is TRBV10-3, the J call TRBJ1-2; the D is unclear. The CDR3 is 13 residues long. Per the germline V gene, CDR1 is ENHRY and CDR2 is SYGVKD. Written as DNA, the CDR3 is TGTGCCATCAGTGAGTCGGCACAAGTGAAACAGAGCTTC. As protein: CAISESAQVKQSF.

This clonotype showed up just a few times. This sequence joins TRBV13 and TRBJ2-3, with 14 positions matching TRBD2. The CDR3 consists of 19 residues. Germline CDR1 PRHDT, CDR2 FYEKMQ (reference sequence). With 4 bases clipped from V and 0 bases from J, the junction kept 9 bases outside the gene matches. The CDR3 protein is CASSSAGLAGGTSTDTQYF. The CDR3, as DNA: TGTGCCAGCAGCTCGGCTGGACTAGCGGGAGGCACTAGCACAGATACGCAGTATTTT.

In its sample, this clonotype was seen many times. J is TRBJ1-2 and V is TRBV7-2; D is possibly TRBD1 (5 bases). Trimming cost V 0 bases and J 7 bases, with 18 bases left between them. CDR1 is SGHTA and CDR2 is FQGNSA in the germline V gene. The CDR3 covers 16 residues. The CDR3 nucleotides are TGTGCCAGCAGCTTAGCGCTCGGCAGGGAAAGTCGTGGCTACACCTTC. Residues: CASSLALGRESRGYTF.

Points on this clonotype: This sequence may be a read error, since a much larger clone differs from it by one base. The chain has TRBV7-3 and TRBJ2-6; D is ambiguous. The CDR3 is 15 amino acids. Germline CDR1 and CDR2: SGHTA and FQGTGA. CDR3 loop: CTSSLTEAGANVLTF. In nucleotides, the CDR3 is TGTACCAGCAGCCTCACAGAGGCTGGGGCCAACGTCCTGACTTTC.

CDR3 nucleotides: TGTGCCAGCAGTTACTCGATCGGGATGGTTGGTGGCTACACCTTC. Translation: CASSYSIGMVGGYTF. The chain links TRBV6-2 or TRBV6-3 to TRBJ1-2; D gene uncertain. Germline CDR1 is MNHEY and CDR2 is SVGEGT. The CDR3 is made up of 15 amino acids. V lost 0 bases and J lost 7, with 15 bases in between.

At least ten counts were recorded for this clonotype. This chain joins TRBV24-1 and TRBJ2-3, with a possible D match to TRBD1 (6 bases). The CDR3 extends over 16 amino acids. V was pared by 5 bases and J by 6 bases, with 20 bases between. Germline V lookup: CDR1 KGHDR, CDR2 SFDVKD. The CDR3 is CATSGRDTNVDDTQYF. As DNA, the CDR3 is TGTGCCACCAGTGGTAGGGACACGAACGTTGATGATACGCAGTATTTT.

This clonotype appeared many times. V and J are TRBV7-2 and TRBJ2-7; D may be TRBD2 (5 bases). The CDR3 covers 13 residues. The V end lost 3 bases, the J end lost 4 bases, and 10 bases lay between the germline ends. In germline, CDR1 is SGHTA, CDR2 FQGNSA. For the CDR3, the DNA is TGTGCCAGCAGCTTGTCGGCGGGTTACGAGCAGTACGTC. As protein: CASSLSAGYEQYV.

This clonotype was picked up many times. V is TRBV24-1 and J is TRBJ2-1; 13 bases are a match to TRBD2. The CDR3 loop spans 17 amino acids. The J segment lost 6 bases and the V segment lost 7 bases, leaving 11 bases of the junction unmatched. The V gene's germline CDR1 is KGHDR and CDR2 SFDVKD. The CDR3 reads CATSGTAGTSGTNEQFF. DNA of the CDR3: TGTGCCACCAGCGGGACGGCCGGGACTAGCGGGACCAATGAGCAGTTCTTC.

There are a few counts of this clonotype. This chain connects TRBV19 to TRBJ1-5; D possibly corresponds to TRBD1 (5 bases). Trimming stripped 7 bases from V and 6 bases from J, with 16 bases between. Per germline, CDR1 LNHDA and CDR2 SQIVND (reference sequence). CDR3 length equals 14 residues. This CDR3 is CASIEQAGSQPQHF. The CDR3 DNA reads as TGTGCCAGTATAGAACAGGCAGGTTCTCAGCCCCAGCATTTT.

This chain connects TRBV20-1 to TRBJ2-1; D remains unclear. CDR3 size: 13 residues. Germline lookup yields CDR1 DFQATT and CDR2 SNEGSKA (reference sequence). V was clipped by 1 base and J by 6 bases, with 10 bases between them. The CDR3 sequence: CSARVQPVNEQFF. CDR3 in DNA: TGCAGTGCTAGAGTACAGCCCGTCAATGAGCAGTTCTTC.

The rearrangement joins TRBV6-1 to TRBJ2-1; D is unresolved. Germline-derived CDR1 and CDR2 are MNHNS and SASEGT. CDR3 length: 16 amino acids. V shed 3 bases and J shed 0 bases, with 12 bases lying between them. The DNA for the CDR3 is TGTGCCAGCAGTGACCGGACGAGGAGCTCCTACAATGAGCAGTTCTTC. Amino acid sequence: CASSDRTRSSYNEQFF.

V gene TRBV4-3 combines with J gene TRBJ1-3; maybe TRBD1 (5 bases). The CDR3 length is 18 residues. Germline V lookup: CDR1 LGHNA, CDR2 YSLEER. Trimming took 0 bases from V and 0 from J, leaving 15 bases between them. This CDR3 reads CASSQDSGTAYSGNTIYF. In nucleotides, the CDR3 is TGCGCCAGCAGCCAAGACTCCGGGACGGCATACTCTGGAAACACCATATATTTT.

This sequence joins TRBV20-1 and TRBJ1-1; no clear D gene. The CDR3 is 13 residues long. Germline V gene data show CDR1 as DFQATT and CDR2 as SNEGSKA (reference sequence). The V end was cut by 6 bases, the J end by 1 base, with 12 bases between. The CDR3 protein is CSASRNPNTEAFF. The CDR3, as DNA: TGCAGTGCCTCGCGAAACCCGAACACTGAAGCTTTCTTT.

The chain couples TRBV20-1 to TRBJ2-1, with 10 positions matching TRBD1. The CDR3 spans 13 residues. The V segment lost 6 bases and the J segment 7 bases; nucleotides outside the gene matches: 6. Germline CDR1 and CDR2: DFQATT and SNEGSKA (reference sequence). The CDR3 protein is CSAKTGGPNEQFF. The CDR3 DNA reads as TGCAGTGCCAAGACAGGGGGCCCTAATGAGCAGTTCTTC.

This clonotype was observed many times. The chain links TRBV7-8 to TRBJ2-7; 7 bases map to TRBD2. The CDR3 extends over 13 amino acids. V shed 4 bases, J shed 4 bases, and the junction held 4 bases outside the gene matches. Germline values: CDR1 SGHVS, CDR2 FQNEAQ. In DNA, the CDR3 is TGTGCCAGCAGCTACCAGGGAGGGTACGAGCAGTACTTC. Amino acid sequence: CASSYQGGYEQYF.

V is TRBV10-3 and J is TRBJ2-3, with D hard to call. Germline-derived CDR1 and CDR2 are ENHRY and SYGVKD. V lost 6 bases, J lost 2 bases, and 9 bases lay in between. The CDR3 loop spans 13 amino acids. CDR3 nucleotide sequence: TGTGCCATCAGAAGAGAGAACACAGATACGCAGTATTTT. It codes for CAIRRENTDTQYF.

This clonotype was observed many times. This chain joins TRBV20-1 and TRBJ2-1; TRBD2 aligns across 7 bases. Germline loops: CDR1 DFQATT, CDR2 SNEGSKA (reference sequence). CDR3 length equals 16 residues. The trim removed 3 bases at V and 6 bases at J, leaving 14 bases unmatched. The chain's CDR3 is CSARDVMGTTINEQFF. In nucleotides, the CDR3 is TGCAGTGCTAGGGACGTGATGGGGACTACCATCAATGAGCAGTTCTTC.

This sequence joins TRBV12-3 or TRBV12-4 and TRBJ2-1; 10 bases fit TRBD2. The V gene end was trimmed by 4 bases and the J gene end by 3 bases; junction bases not matched to a gene: 3. This CDR3 region has 15 residues. CDR3 bases: TGTGCCAGCAGTTCTAGCGGGAGCCTCTACAATGAGCAGTTCTTC. Its translation: CASSSSGSLYNEQFF.

This clonotype was counted at least ten times. V gene TRBV7-2 combines with J gene TRBJ2-2; D unresolved. Looked up from germline, CDR1 is SGHTA and CDR2 is FQGNSA. This CDR3 spans 13 amino acids. The V end lost 2 bases, the J end lost 4 bases, and 5 bases lay between the germline ends. CDR3: CASSLFSTGELFF. CDR3 nucleotide sequence: TGTGCCAGCAGCTTATTTTCCACCGGGGAGCTGTTTTTT.

This chain links TRBV4-3 with TRBJ1-6; D is uncertain. Per germline, CDR1 LGHNA and CDR2 YSLEER. V was pared by 1 base and J by 8 bases, with 9 bases between. The CDR3 contains 14 residues. The CDR3 DNA reads as TGCGCCAGCAGCCAAGGGCAGGTCCATTCACCCCTCCACTTT. Translated, it gives CASSQGQVHSPLHF.

The V and J genes are TRBV29-1 and TRBJ2-2; D unclear. Trimming left V 5 bases short and J 0 bases short, with 7 bases between. This CDR3 spans 13 amino acids. CDR1 and CDR2 from the germline V gene are SQVTM and ANQGSEA. The CDR3 DNA reads as TGCAGCGTTTTCCGGTCGAACACCGGGGAGCTGTTTTTT. This translates into CSVFRSNTGELFF.

With respect to this clonotype: A much larger clone differs from this one at a single base, so this may be a read error. V usage is TRBV6-6 and J usage is TRBJ1-1; D is uncertain. This CDR3 spans 13 amino acids. The V end lost 0 bases, the J end lost 2 bases, and 4 bases lay between the germline ends. The germline CDR1 and CDR2 sequences are MNHNY and SVGAGI (reference sequence). CDR3 bases: TGTGCCAGCAGTTACTCGAGCAACACTGAAGCTTTCTTT. Encoded protein: CASSYSSNTEAFF.

This clonotype has at least ten counts. The rearrangement links TRBV7-2 to TRBJ2-5; possible D gene TRBD2, 6 bases. V was pared by 1 base and J by 3 bases, with 9 bases between. The CDR3 runs to 14 residues. Germline lookup yields CDR1 SGHTA and CDR2 FQGNSA. The CDR3 region has the DNA TGTGCCAGCAGCTTAGGGCTAGCGAAAGAGACCCAGTACTTC. This sequence encodes CASSLGLAKETQYF.

The CDR3 region is CSVGRDIQETQYF. The CDR3 nucleotides are TGCAGCGTTGGCCGGGACATACAAGAGACCCAGTACTTC. J is TRBJ2-5 and V is TRBV29-1; D is possibly TRBD1 (6 bases). CDR1 SQVTM and CDR2 ANQGSEA come from the germline V gene. With 4 bases removed from V and 2 bases from J, the gap between germline ends came to 11 bases. The CDR3 extends over 13 amino acids.

The sample holds a few counts of this clonotype. This chain connects TRBV12-3 or TRBV12-4 to TRBJ2-2; TRBD1 agrees at 10 bases. V shed 4 bases, J shed 7 bases, and the junction held 9 bases outside the gene matches. The CDR3 has 16 amino acids. CDR3 DNA: TGTGCCAGCAGTTGGGGGGACAGGGGCGATGACGGGGAGCTGTTTTTT. It yields the protein CASSWGDRGDDGELFF.

The chain joins TRBV19 to TRBJ2-3; no clear D gene. This CDR3 region has 12 residues. V was shortened by 8 bases and J by 8 bases, with 14 bases between the two germline ends. The V gene's germline CDR1 is LNHDA and CDR2 SQIVND (reference sequence). The DNA for the CDR3 is TGTGCCAGTTCCTATACGGCGAGTACGCAGTATTTT. Encoded protein: CASSYTASTQYF.